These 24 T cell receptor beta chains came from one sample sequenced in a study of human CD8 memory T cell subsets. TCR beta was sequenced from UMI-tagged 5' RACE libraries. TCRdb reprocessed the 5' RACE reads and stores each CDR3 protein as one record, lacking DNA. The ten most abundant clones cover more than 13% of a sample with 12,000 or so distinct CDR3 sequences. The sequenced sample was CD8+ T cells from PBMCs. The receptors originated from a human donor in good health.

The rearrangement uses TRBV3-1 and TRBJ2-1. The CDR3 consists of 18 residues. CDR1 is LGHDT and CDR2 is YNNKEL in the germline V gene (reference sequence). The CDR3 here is CASSQETRLPISYNEQFF.

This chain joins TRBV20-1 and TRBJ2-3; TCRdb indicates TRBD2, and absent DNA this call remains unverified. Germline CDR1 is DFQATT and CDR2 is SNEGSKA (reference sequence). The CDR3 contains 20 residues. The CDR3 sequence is CSASRMVASGGAFGPDTQYF.

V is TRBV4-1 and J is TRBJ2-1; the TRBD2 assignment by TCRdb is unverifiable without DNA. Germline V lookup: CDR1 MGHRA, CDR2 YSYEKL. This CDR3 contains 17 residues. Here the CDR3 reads CASSQEASSGGANEQFF.

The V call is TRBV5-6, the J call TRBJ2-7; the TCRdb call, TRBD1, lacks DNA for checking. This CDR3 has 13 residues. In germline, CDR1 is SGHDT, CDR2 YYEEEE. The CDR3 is CASSPQGAYEQYF.

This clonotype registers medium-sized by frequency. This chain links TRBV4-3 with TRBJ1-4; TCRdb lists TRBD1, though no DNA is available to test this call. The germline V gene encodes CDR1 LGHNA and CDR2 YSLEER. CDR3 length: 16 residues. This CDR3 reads CASSQDWTGRREKLFF.

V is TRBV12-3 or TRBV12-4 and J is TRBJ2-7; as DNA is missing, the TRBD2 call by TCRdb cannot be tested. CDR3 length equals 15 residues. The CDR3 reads CASSPRTSGLLEQYF.

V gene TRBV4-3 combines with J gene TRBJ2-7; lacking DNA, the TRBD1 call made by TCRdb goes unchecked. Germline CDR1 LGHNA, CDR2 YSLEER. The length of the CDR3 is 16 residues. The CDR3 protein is CASSQGFRGRSYEQYF.

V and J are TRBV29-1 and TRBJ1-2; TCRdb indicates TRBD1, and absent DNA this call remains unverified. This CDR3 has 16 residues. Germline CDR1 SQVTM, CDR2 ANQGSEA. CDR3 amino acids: CSVVWMRRDAPYGYTF.

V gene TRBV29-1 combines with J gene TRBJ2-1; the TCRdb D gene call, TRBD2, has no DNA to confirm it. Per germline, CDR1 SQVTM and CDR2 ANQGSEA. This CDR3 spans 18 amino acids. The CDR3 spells CSVKQDALGTSGDNEQFF.

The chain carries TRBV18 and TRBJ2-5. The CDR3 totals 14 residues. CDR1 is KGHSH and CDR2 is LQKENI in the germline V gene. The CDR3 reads CASSPPEGEETQYF. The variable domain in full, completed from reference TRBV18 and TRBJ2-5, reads NAGVMQNPRHLVRRRGQEARLRCSPMKGHSHVYWYRQLPEEGLKFMVYLQKENIIDESGMPKERFSAEFPKEGPSILRIQQVVRGDSAAYFCASSPPEGEETQYFGPGTRLLVL.

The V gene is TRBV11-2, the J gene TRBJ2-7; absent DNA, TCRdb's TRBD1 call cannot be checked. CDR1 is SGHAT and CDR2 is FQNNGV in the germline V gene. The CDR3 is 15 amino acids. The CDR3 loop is CASSLAWMTGAEQYF.

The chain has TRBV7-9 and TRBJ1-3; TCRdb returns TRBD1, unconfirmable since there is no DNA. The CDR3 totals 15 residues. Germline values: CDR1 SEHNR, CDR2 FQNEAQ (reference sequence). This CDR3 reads CASSPGTEAGNTIYF. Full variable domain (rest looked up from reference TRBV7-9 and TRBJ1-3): DTGVSQNPRHKITKRGQNVTFRCDPISEHNRLYWYRQTLGQGPEFLTYFQNEAQLEKSRLLSDRFSAERPKGSFSTLEIQRTEQGDSAMYLCASSPGTEAGNTIYFGEGSWLTVV.

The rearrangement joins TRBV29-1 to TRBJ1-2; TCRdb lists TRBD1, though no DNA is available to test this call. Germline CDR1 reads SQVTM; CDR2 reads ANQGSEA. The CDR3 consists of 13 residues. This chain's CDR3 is CSVLVPGADGYTF. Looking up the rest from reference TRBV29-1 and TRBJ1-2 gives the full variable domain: SAVISQKPSRDICQRGTSLTIQCQVDSQVTMMFWYRQQPGQSLTLIATANQGSEATYESGFVIDKFPISRPNLTFSTLTVSNMSPEDSSIYLCSVLVPGADGYTFGSGTRLTVV.

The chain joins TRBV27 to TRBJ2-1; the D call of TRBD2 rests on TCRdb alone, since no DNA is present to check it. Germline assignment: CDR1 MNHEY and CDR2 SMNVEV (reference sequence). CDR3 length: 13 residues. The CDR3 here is CASTGLDYNEQFF.

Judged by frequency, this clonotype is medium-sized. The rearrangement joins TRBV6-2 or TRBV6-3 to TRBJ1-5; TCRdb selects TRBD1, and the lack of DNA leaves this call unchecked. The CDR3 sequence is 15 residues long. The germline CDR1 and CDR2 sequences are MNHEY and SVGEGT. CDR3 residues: CASGAGSWSNQPQHF.

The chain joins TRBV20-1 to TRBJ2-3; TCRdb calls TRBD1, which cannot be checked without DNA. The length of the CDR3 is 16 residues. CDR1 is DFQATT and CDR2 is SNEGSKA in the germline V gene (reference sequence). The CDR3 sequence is CSARDVRGTSLDTQYF.

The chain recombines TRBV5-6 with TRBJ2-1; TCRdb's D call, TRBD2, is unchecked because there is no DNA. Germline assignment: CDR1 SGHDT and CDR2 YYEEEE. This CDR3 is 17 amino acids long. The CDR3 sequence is CASSFRHFSRPGNEQFF.

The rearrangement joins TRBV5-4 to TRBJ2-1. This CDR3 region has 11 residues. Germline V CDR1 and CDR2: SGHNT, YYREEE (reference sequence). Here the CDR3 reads CASSFTNEQFF.

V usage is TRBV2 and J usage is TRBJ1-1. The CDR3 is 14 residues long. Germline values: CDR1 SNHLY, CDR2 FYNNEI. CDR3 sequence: CASSEALRATEAFF.

CDR3 protein: CASSQDLGVSYEQYF. This chain uses TRBV4-3 with TRBJ2-7. The germline V gene has CDR1 LGHNA and CDR2 YSLEER. The CDR3 has 15 amino acids.

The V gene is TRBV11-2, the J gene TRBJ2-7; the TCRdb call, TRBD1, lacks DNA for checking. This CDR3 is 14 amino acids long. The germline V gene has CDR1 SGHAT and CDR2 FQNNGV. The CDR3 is CASSLPGPAYEQYF.

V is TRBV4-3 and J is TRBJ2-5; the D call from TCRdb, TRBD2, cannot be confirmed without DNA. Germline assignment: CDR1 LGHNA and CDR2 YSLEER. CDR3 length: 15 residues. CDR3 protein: CASSQDEGVGETQYF.

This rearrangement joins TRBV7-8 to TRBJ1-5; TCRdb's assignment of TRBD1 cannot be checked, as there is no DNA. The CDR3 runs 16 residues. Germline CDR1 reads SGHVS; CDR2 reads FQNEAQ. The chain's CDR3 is CASSTGDRYSNQPQHF.

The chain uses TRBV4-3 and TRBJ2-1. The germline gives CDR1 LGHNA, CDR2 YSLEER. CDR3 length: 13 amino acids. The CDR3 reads CASSQVASNEQFF.